Each of the 24 T cell receptor beta chains below was sequenced from the same sample in a study of tissue T cells after allogeneic stem cell transplantation. TCRdb keeps only in-frame clones here, not all; method: immunoSEQ multiplex PCR. The sample gives approximately 7,000 clones, about 50% of which show up once; roughly 4.9% is in the top ten. Described time point: mouse harvest day 7 after allogeneic transplant. Each mouse received 10^7 T-cell-depleted marrow cells plus 10^6 splenic CD5+ T cells by tail vein. Sequenced sample: gut tissue. The receptors shown here come from a female BALB/c mouse given C57BL/6 T cells with graft-versus-host disease after an allogeneic hematopoietic cell transplant.

This clone is judged medium-sized (0.01 to 0.1%). Germline and genes: mouse. The missing CDR3 end, 1 residue past where the read stops, is filled in from the germline J gene. This chain connects TRBV16 to TRBJ2-7, with D hard to call. The CDR3 has 13 residues. V lost 1 base and J lost 2, with 6 bases in between. Germline CDR1 reads SGHSA; CDR2 reads FRNQAP. The DNA read from the CDR3 is TGTGCAAGCAGCTTAGCTCAAACCTATGAACAGTAC. Its translation is CASSLAQTYEQY. The CDR3 as a whole reads CASSLAQTYEQYF.

A note on this clone: The gene names given are mouse names. With the read ending 1 residue before the CDR3 end, the germline J gene is used to fill in that end. This chain links TRBV23 with TRBJ1-1; the table's TRBD1 call for D was not verified on the DNA. The CDR3 has 14 amino acids. CDR1 KGHTA and CDR2 FQNQQP come from the germline V gene. CDR3 region: CSSSQSPTGREVFF. The CDR3 bases that were read are TGCTCCAGCAGTCAATCGCCGACAGGGAGGGAAGTCTTC.

This clone was recorded only once. Mouse gene names and germline throughout. The read stops 1 residue short of the end of the CDR3; the missing end is completed from the germline J gene. The chain employs TRBV26 and TRBJ1-1, with a tentative D call TRBD1 (5 bases). CDR3 length: 14 amino acids. V shed 4 bases and J shed 0 bases, with 9 bases lying between them. Germline CDR1 reads KGHPV; CDR2 reads FQNQEV (reference sequence). The CDR3 bases that were read are TGTGCCAGCAGTCCTCAGGGACAGAACACAGAAGTCTTC. Translation: CASSPQGQNTEVF. In full, the CDR3 is CASSPQGQNTEVFF.

This clone was recorded only once. Gene names are mouse gene names. From the germline J gene comes the end of the CDR3, since the read stops 1 residue before it. The chain couples TRBV26 to TRBJ2-2; D possibly matches TRBD1 or TRBD2 (5 bases each). The germline CDR1 and CDR2 sequences are KGHPV and FQNQEV (reference sequence). Deletions cut 2 bases from V and 0 bases from J, with 7 bases between. The CDR3 extends over 15 amino acids. The CDR3 loop is CASSLGAANTGQLYF. The sequenced CDR3 bases are TGTGCCAGCAGTCTGGGGGCCGCAAACACCGGGCAGCTCTAC.

This clone was counted only a few times. Mouse gene names apply. The missing CDR3 end, 1 residue past where the read stops, is filled in from the germline J gene. The chain joins TRBV26 to TRBJ2-5; weak D call: TRBD1 (6 bases). The V end lost 2 bases, the J end lost 3 bases, and 6 bases lay between the germline ends. The V gene's germline CDR1 is KGHPV and CDR2 FQNQEV (reference sequence). This CDR3 spans 13 amino acids. The DNA read from the CDR3 is TGTGCCAGCAGTCTGGGACAGCAAGACACCCAGTAC. It translates to CASSLGQQDTQY. The whole CDR3 reads CASSLGQQDTQYF.

To note about this clone: Gene names are the mouse ones. From the germline J gene comes the end of the CDR3, since the read stops 1 residue before it. This chain uses TRBV26 with TRBJ1-3; D gene unclear. The V and J ends lost 6 bases and 0 bases respectively, with 12 bases between them. The CDR3 contains 15 residues. Per the germline V gene, CDR1 is KGHPV and CDR2 is FQNQEV (reference sequence). The part of the CDR3 DNA that was read is TGTGCCAGCAGGAGGTTGGAGAATTCTGGAAATACGCTCTAT. This translates into CASRRLENSGNTLY. The whole CDR3 sequence reads CASRRLENSGNTLYF. The full variable domain, rest sourced from reference TRBV26 and TRBJ1-3, is NSKVIQTPRYLVKGQGQKAKMRCIPEKGHPVVFWYQQNKNNEFKFLINFQNQEVLQQIDMTEKRFSAECPSNSPCSLEIQSSEAGDSALYLCASRRLENSGNTLYFGEGSRLIVV.

In its sample, this clone ranks as large. Gene names refer to mouse genes. The read terminates 1 residue ahead of where the CDR3 ends, so the germline J gene completes it. The chain recombines TRBV16 with TRBJ2-7; weak D call: TRBD1 (6 bases). CDR1 SGHSA and CDR2 FRNQAP come from the germline V gene. This CDR3 region has 13 residues. The ends were cut back, 5 bases at V and 0 bases at J, with 8 bases in the middle. The sequenced CDR3 bases are TGTGCAAGCAGCCGGGACACCTCCTATGAACAGTAC. This gives the protein CASSRDTSYEQY. The full CDR3 protein is CASSRDTSYEQYF.

In this sample, this clone turned up a few times. The gene symbols are mouse symbols. Read sequence stops 1 residue before the CDR3 end, and the germline J gene provides the missing end. The chain joins TRBV2 to TRBJ1-2, with 7 bases that match TRBD1. The germline gives CDR1 LGHNA, CDR2 YSYQKL. This CDR3 spans 13 amino acids. V lost 4 bases to trimming and J lost 2 bases; unmatched junction nucleotides: 1. Partial CDR3 DNA: TGTGCCAGCAGCCCGGGACAGAACTCCGACTACACC. It yields the protein CASSPGQNSDYT. From start to end, the CDR3 is CASSPGQNSDYTF.

On this clone: Germline and genes here are mouse. The missing CDR3 end, 1 residue past where the read stops, is filled in from the germline J gene. V usage is TRBV12-1 and J usage is TRBJ2-1; tentatively, D is TRBD2 (5 bases). From germline, CDR1 is SGHSN and CDR2 HYEKVE. The CDR3 is 15 residues long. Trimming took off 0 bases at V and 0 bases at J, with 8 bases between the two ends. Partial CDR3 DNA: TGTGCCAGCTCTCTCGGCTGGGATAACTATGCTGAGCAGTTC. Its translation: CASSLGWDNYAEQF. From start to end, the CDR3 is CASSLGWDNYAEQFF.

This clone was observed a single time. Gene names and germline refer to mouse. The CDR3 end is not reached by the read, which stops 1 residue before it; the germline J gene fills it in. The chain is built from TRBV26 and TRBJ1-1; possible D gene TRBD1, 6 bases. This CDR3 comprises 11 residues. V lost 4 bases, J lost 7 bases, and 7 bases lay in between. The V gene's germline CDR1 is KGHPV and CDR2 FQNQEV (reference sequence). The CDR3 region is CASSRDKEVFF. CDR3 bases read: TGTGCCAGCAGTCGGGACAAAGAAGTCTTC. The full variable domain, rest sourced from reference TRBV26 and TRBJ1-1, is NSKVIQTPRYLVKGQGQKAKMRCIPEKGHPVVFWYQQNKNNEFKFLINFQNQEVLQQIDMTEKRFSAECPSNSPCSLEIQSSEAGDSALYLCASSRDKEVFFGKGTRLTVV.

This clone has only a few counts. Gene names follow the mouse nomenclature. The CDR3 end lies 1 residue beyond the end of the read and is filled in from the germline J gene. The chain has TRBV26 and TRBJ2-1, with TRBD2 identical over 9 bases. V was pared by 4 bases and J by 4 bases, with 2 bases of the junction left unmatched. Looked up from germline, CDR1 is KGHPV and CDR2 is FQNQEV (reference sequence). This CDR3 region has 14 residues. The CDR3 sequence: CASSQLGGYAEQFF. The part of the CDR3 DNA that was read is TGTGCCAGCAGTCAACTGGGGGGTTATGCTGAGCAGTTC.

Regarding this clone: Each gene name is a mouse one. The CDR3 is cut off 1 residue early in the read; its end comes from the germline J gene. The chain carries TRBV23 and TRBJ2-7; the DNA was not compared with TRBD2, the D call given in the table. From germline, CDR1 is KGHTA and CDR2 FQNQQP. The CDR3 loop spans 14 amino acids. CDR3 DNA, as far as it was read: TGCTCCAGCAGTCAATCTGGGGGGGCGGGAGAACAGTAC. Residues: CSSSQSGGAGEQY. The full CDR3 reads CSSSQSGGAGEQYF.

A remark on this clone: Here the gene names and germline are mouse. The read falls 1 residue short of the CDR3 end, and the missing part is taken from the germline J gene. The chain is built from TRBV1 and TRBJ2-5; possibly TRBD1 for D (6 bases). Germline CDR1 reads NSQYPW; CDR2 reads LRSPGD (reference sequence). The CDR3 is 14 residues long. V lost 0 bases and J 4 bases, leaving 8 bases between the germline ends. The CDR3 sequence: CTCSADGQKDTQYF. The CDR3 bases that were read are TGCACCTGCAGTGCAGATGGACAGAAAGACACCCAGTAC.

This clone is medium-sized in the sample. Genes and germline come from the mouse. The CDR3 extends 1 residue past the end of the read, so its final part is completed from the germline J gene. The chain recombines TRBV13-3 with TRBJ2-7; TRBD1 might be the D (6 bases). Germline V gives CDR1 NNHDY, CDR2 SYVADS. This CDR3 is 13 amino acids long. V lost 4 bases and J 2 bases, leaving 10 bases between the germline ends. The DNA read from the CDR3 is TGTGCCAGCAGTCGACAGGCCCCCTATGAACAGTAC. This encodes CASSRQAPYEQY. The whole CDR3 region reads CASSRQAPYEQYF.

In its sample, this clone was seen a few times. These gene names are mouse names. The CDR3 end falls 1 residue outside the read, so it is completed with the germline J gene. The chain combines TRBV26 with TRBJ1-4, with D tentatively TRBD1 (5 bases). Germline CDR1 is KGHPV and CDR2 is FQNQEV (reference sequence). The V end was cut by 3 bases, the J end by 2 bases, with 7 bases between. The CDR3 is made up of 14 amino acids. The sequenced part of the CDR3 DNA is TGTGCCAGCAGTCTAGAGGGGTCCAACGAAAGATTATTT. Protein sequence: CASSLEGSNERLF. The full CDR3 sequence reads CASSLEGSNERLFF. Looking up the rest from reference TRBV26 and TRBJ1-4 gives the full variable domain: NSKVIQTPRYLVKGQGQKAKMRCIPEKGHPVVFWYQQNKNNEFKFLINFQNQEVLQQIDMTEKRFSAECPSNSPCSLEIQSSEAGDSALYLCASSLEGSNERLFFGHGTKLSVL.

Worth noting for this clone: Gene names refer to mouse genes. The sequence runs out 1 residue before the end of the CDR3; the remainder is reconstructed from the germline J gene. V is TRBV2 and J is TRBJ1-3, with a possible D match to TRBD1 (5 bases). CDR1 is LGHNA and CDR2 is YSYQKL in the germline V gene. V was trimmed by 0 bases and J by 2 bases, leaving 8 bases between them. The CDR3 runs to 15 residues. CDR3: CASSQEGRAGNTLYF. The sequenced CDR3 bases are TGTGCCAGCAGCCAAGAGGGCAGGGCTGGAAATACGCTCTAT.

This clone rates as medium-sized (0.01 to 0.1%). The genes are named according to mouse. The read falls 1 residue short of the CDR3 end, and the missing part is taken from the germline J gene. This sequence joins TRBV17 and TRBJ2-7; D remains ambiguous. The germline V gene has CDR1 MNHDT and CDR2 YYDKIL. The CDR3 is made up of 11 amino acids. Trimming left V 0 bases short and J 7 bases short, with 4 bases between. Incomplete CDR3 DNA: TGTGCTAGCAGTAGAGATCGGGAACAGTAC. Amino acids: CASSRDREQY. The complete CDR3 protein is CASSRDREQYF.

Comment on this clone: Each gene name is a mouse one. The read terminates 1 residue ahead of where the CDR3 ends, so the germline J gene completes it. The chain has TRBV3 and TRBJ1-2, with D possibly being TRBD1 (6 bases). Germline assignment: CDR1 SNHLY and CDR2 FYNGKV (reference sequence). The CDR3 extends over 15 amino acids. V lost 5 bases to trimming and J lost 0 bases, with 13 bases between them. The CDR3 bases that were read are TGTGCCAGCAGCCCTGGGACACATGCAAACTCCGACTACACC. As protein: CASSPGTHANSDYT. The entire CDR3 is CASSPGTHANSDYTF.

Points on this clone: Mouse gene names apply. The sequenced fragment ends 1 residue before the CDR3 boundary, so the rest is inferred from the germline J gene. The gene calls are TRBV23 and TRBJ2-7; TRBD2, the table's D call, was not compared with the DNA. CDR1 and CDR2 (germline): KGHTA, FQNQQP. CDR3 size: 16 residues. The CDR3 protein is CSSSQNWGVSSYEQYF. The CDR3 DNA, read in part, is TGCTCCAGCAGTCAAAACTGGGGGGTCAGCTCCTATGAACAGTAC. The full variable domain, completed using reference TRBV23 and TRBJ2-7, is DAAVTQKPRYLIKMKGQEAEMKCIPEKGHTAVFWYQQKQSKELKFLIYFQNQQPLDQIDMVKERFSAVCPSSSLCSLGIRTCEAEDSALYLCSSSQNWGVSSYEQYFGPGTRLTVL.

As for this clone: All gene names here are mouse names. The CDR3 loop is CAWSPDREQYF. The sequenced CDR3 bases are TGTGCCTGGAGTCCGGACAGGGAACAGTAC. The chain uses TRBV31 and TRBJ2-7, with TRBD1 matching 7 bases. The read is 1 residue too short to cover the CDR3 end, so that end is filled in from the germline J gene. With 1 base clipped from V and 7 bases from J, the junction kept 1 base outside the gene matches. Germline V gene sequence: CDR1 GKSSPN, CDR2 SITVG. This CDR3 contains 11 residues. Based on the CDR3 plus reference TRBV31 and TRBJ2-7, the full variable domain is AQTIHQWPVAEIKAVGSPLSLGCTIKGKSSPNLYWYWQATGGTLQQLFYSITVGQVESVVQLNLSASRPKDDQFILSTEKLLLSHSGFYLCAWSPDREQYFGPGTRLTVL.

As for this clone: Gene names refer to mouse genes. The CDR3 end is not reached by the read, which stops 1 residue before it; the germline J gene fills it in. The J gene is TRBJ2-2, the V gene TRBV16; no firm D call. Looked up from germline, CDR1 is SGHSA and CDR2 is FRNQAP. This CDR3 has 14 residues. V lost 1 base and J 5 bases, leaving 8 bases between the germline ends. The covered CDR3 bases are TGTGCAAGCAGCTTAGTCGACTTTACCGGGCAGCTCTAC. Its translation is CASSLVDFTGQLY. The whole CDR3 sequence reads CASSLVDFTGQLYF.

As regards this clone: Any gene name here is a mouse gene name. The read comes to an end 1 residue before the CDR3 does, leaving the germline J gene to fill in the end. J is TRBJ1-6 and V is TRBV26; maybe TRBD1 (6 bases). TRBJ1-6 is noted as an ORF with a role that remains uncertain. V lost 4 bases, J lost 6 bases, and 10 bases lay in between. The CDR3 loop spans 14 amino acids. Germline V lookup: CDR1 KGHPV, CDR2 FQNQEV (reference sequence). The CDR3 protein is CASSPYRVNSPLYF. The DNA read from the CDR3 is TGTGCCAGCAGTCCCTACAGGGTTAATTCGCCCCTCTAC.

This clone was recorded a few times. Gene and germline names: mouse. CDR3 sequence reads: CASSLGQSLNQDTQYF. CDR3 DNA, as far as it was read: TGTGCCAGCAGTCTGGGGCAAAGCCTTAACCAAGACACCCAGTAC. The chain combines TRBV26 with TRBJ2-5; D is unclear. The read halts 1 residue ahead of the CDR3 end, with the missing end drawn from the germline J gene. Germline CDR1 is KGHPV and CDR2 is FQNQEV (reference sequence). Trimming left V 2 bases short and J 0 bases short, with 12 bases between. The CDR3 sequence is 16 residues long. Combining the CDR3 with reference TRBV26 and TRBJ2-5 gives the whole variable domain NSKVIQTPRYLVKGQGQKAKMRCIPEKGHPVVFWYQQNKNNEFKFLINFQNQEVLQQIDMTEKRFSAECPSNSPCSLEIQSSEAGDSALYLCASSLGQSLNQDTQYFGPGTRLLVL.

This clone was seen just once. The gene symbols are mouse symbols. Read sequence stops 1 residue before the CDR3 end, and the germline J gene provides the missing end. The chain joins TRBV3 to TRBJ2-5; D is uncertain. Germline V CDR1 and CDR2: SNHLY, FYNGKV (reference sequence). CDR3 length equals 14 residues. V shed 5 bases and J shed 0 bases, with 9 bases lying between them. The sequenced CDR3 bases are TGTGCCAGCAGCCCGTGGAATAACCAAGACACCCAGTAC. It translates to CASSPWNNQDTQY. From start to end, the CDR3 is CASSPWNNQDTQYF.